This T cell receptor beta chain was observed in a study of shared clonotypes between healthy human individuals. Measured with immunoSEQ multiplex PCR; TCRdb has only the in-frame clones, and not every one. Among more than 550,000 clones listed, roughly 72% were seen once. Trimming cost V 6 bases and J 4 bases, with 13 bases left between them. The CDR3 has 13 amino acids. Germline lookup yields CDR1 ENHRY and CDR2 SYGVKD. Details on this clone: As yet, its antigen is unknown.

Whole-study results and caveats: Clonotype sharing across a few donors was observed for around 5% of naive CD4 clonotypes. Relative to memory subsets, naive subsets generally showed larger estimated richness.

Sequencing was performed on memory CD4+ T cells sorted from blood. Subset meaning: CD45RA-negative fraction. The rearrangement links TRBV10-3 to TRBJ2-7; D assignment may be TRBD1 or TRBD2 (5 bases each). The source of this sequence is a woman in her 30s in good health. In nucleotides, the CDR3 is TGTGCCATCAGCACCGGGACCAAGTACGAGCAGTACTTC. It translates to CAISTGTKYEQYF.